Each of the 22 T cell receptor beta chains below was sequenced from the same sample in a study of control samples from healthy donors and cancer patients (TCRdb year 2020). Library creation used the immunoSEQ multiplex PCR assay. In TCRdb, the immuneACCESS table is reduced to in-frame sequences with V and J assigned. These tables do not hold every clone; where another copy was compared, an unresolved V gene accounts for under half, and the others remain unexplained. The sample has roughly 130,000 clones on record, 80% to 95% of them singletons. Of the sample, 2% to 2.5% is held by the ten largest clones. Sequencing was carried out using blood. The receptor set was obtained from a man younger than 35 in good health.

V gene TRBV7-2 combines with J gene TRBJ1-2; maybe TRBD1 (6 bases). From germline, CDR1 is SGHTA and CDR2 FQGNSA. V was trimmed by 9 bases and J by 5 bases, leaving 13 bases between them. The CDR3 extends over 12 amino acids. This CDR3 is CARGGQGYGYTF. CDR3 nucleotides: TGTGCCAGGGGGGGGCAGGGTTATGGCTACACCTTC.

The V and J genes are TRBV12-3 or TRBV12-4 and TRBJ1-5, with no clear D. Trimming stripped 1 base from V and 5 bases from J, with 3 bases between. The CDR3 runs to 12 residues. As DNA, the CDR3 is TGTGCCAGCAGTTTAGGGGATCAGCCCCAGCATTTT. Translated: CASSLGDQPQHF.

V and J are TRBV10-3 and TRBJ1-5; D is possibly TRBD1 (6 bases). Germline CDR1 is ENHRY and CDR2 is SYGVKD. CDR3 size: 13 residues. The V and J ends lost 10 bases and 5 bases respectively, with 15 bases between them. This chain's CDR3 is CASHLRTDQPQHF. For the CDR3, the DNA is TGTGCCAGCCACCTACGGACAGATCAGCCCCAGCATTTT.

V and J are TRBV7-9 and TRBJ2-5, with 8 bases fitting TRBD2. Germline trimming cut 8 bases from V and 4 bases from J; bases unmatched to any gene: 9. This CDR3 is 14 amino acids long. In germline, CDR1 is SEHNR, CDR2 FQNEAQ (reference sequence). CDR3 sequence: CASGSPGGGETQYF. The CDR3 nucleotides read TGTGCCAGCGGATCCCCGGGGGGGGGAGAGACCCAGTACTTC.

The gene calls are TRBV7-9 and TRBJ2-1, with D perhaps TRBD1 or TRBD2 (5 bases each). This CDR3 region has 15 residues. From germline, CDR1 is SEHNR and CDR2 FQNEAQ (reference sequence). The V end was cut by 1 base, the J end by 7 bases, with 14 bases between. CDR3 residues: CASSLGPGTRNEQFF. As DNA, the CDR3 is TGTGCCAGCAGCTTAGGCCCGGGGACCAGGAATGAGCAGTTCTTC.

The rearrangement uses TRBV5-1 and TRBJ1-3; a weak D match, TRBD1 (6 bases). Trimming left V 4 bases short and J 2 bases short, with 13 bases between. The CDR3 totals 15 residues. Germline V lookup: CDR1 SGHRS, CDR2 YFSETQ. The CDR3 coding sequence is TGCGCCAGCAGCGAGTCAGGGGATCCTGGAAACACCATATATTTT. Translated, it gives CASSESGDPGNTIYF.

V is TRBV28 and J is TRBJ2-7; D unresolved. The CDR3 has 13 amino acids. V was cut by 2 bases and J by 6 bases, with 11 bases left in between. The germline gives CDR1 MDHEN, CDR2 SYDVKM. The CDR3 DNA reads TGTGCCAGCAGTTTAAAGCCCTCTACCGAGCAGTACGTC. Protein sequence: CASSLKPSTEQYV.

This rearrangement joins TRBV27 to TRBJ2-3, with D perhaps matching TRBD1 (7 bases). The CDR3 has 17 residues. The germline V gene encodes CDR1 MNHEY and CDR2 SMNVEV (reference sequence). V lost 6 bases to trimming and J lost 2 bases, with 21 bases between them. The CDR3 DNA reads TGTGCCAGCAGCCCCAGGGGGGTCTTGTTAGACACAGATACGCAGTATTTT. It is translated as CASSPRGVLLDTDTQYF.

The chain uses TRBV6-2 or TRBV6-3 and TRBJ1-5; D is undetermined. Trimming shortened V by 7 bases and J by 1 base, and 11 bases separated the two germline ends. CDR3 length: 14 amino acids. CDR1 and CDR2 (germline): MNHEY, SVGEGT. The CDR3 loop reads CASTPTLSNQPQHF. The CDR3 DNA follows: TGTGCCAGCACCCCGACATTGAGCAATCAGCCCCAGCATTTT.

The chain uses TRBV10-3 and TRBJ2-7; TRBD1 is a possible D gene (6 bases). The V and J ends lost 3 bases and 5 bases respectively, with 20 bases between them. The length of the CDR3 is 16 residues. Germline CDR1 is ENHRY and CDR2 is SYGVKD. CDR3 protein: CAISDGRGSGIHEQYF. The CDR3 nucleotides read TGTGCCATCAGTGATGGCAGGGGAAGTGGAATCCACGAGCAGTACTTC.

This chain joins TRBV5-8 and TRBJ1-2; the match to TRBD1 covers 8 bases. In germline, CDR1 is SGHTS, CDR2 YDEGEE. This CDR3 is built from 14 residues. V lost 2 bases and J lost 4; bases outside the gene matches: 4. CDR3 coding DNA: TGTGCCAGCAGCTTCGGGACAGGCCGCTATGGCTACACCTTC. Amino acids: CASSFGTGRYGYTF.

This sequence joins TRBV4-1 and TRBJ2-5; 8 bases fit TRBD2. Germline CDR1 reads MGHRA; CDR2 reads YSYEKL. Germline trimming cut 2 bases from V and 5 bases from J; bases unmatched to any gene: 7. This CDR3 is 15 amino acids long. This chain's CDR3 is CASSQSAGGWETQYF. DNA for the CDR3: TGCGCCAGCAGCCAATCTGCGGGAGGTTGGGAGACCCAGTACTTC.

This clone was counted a single time. This CDR3 reads CASSDAGTEFDEQYV. CDR3 nucleotides: TGTGCCAGCAGTGACGCCGGGACAGAATTTGACGAGCAGTACGTC. The rearrangement joins TRBV6-1 to TRBJ2-7, with 7 bases lining up with TRBD1. CDR1 and CDR2 from the germline V gene are MNHNS and SASEGT. V trimming: 3 bases; J trimming: 5 bases; junction bases outside the gene matches: 10. This CDR3 is 15 amino acids long.

The chain uses TRBV19 and TRBJ2-1; D is uncertain. Germline V lookup: CDR1 LNHDA, CDR2 SQIVND (reference sequence). The V gene lost 2 bases and the J gene lost 11 bases, with 10 bases spanning the gap. This CDR3 spans 12 amino acids. The CDR3 region is CASSILADKQFF. The CDR3, as DNA: TGTGCCAGTAGTATATTGGCGGATAAGCAGTTCTTC. The full variable domain, with the rest looked up from reference TRBV19 and TRBJ2-1, is DGGITQSPKYLFRKEGQNVTLSCEQNLNHDAMYWYRQDPGQGLRLIYYSQIVNDFQKGDIAEGYSVSREKKESFPLTVTSAQKNPTAFYLCASSILADKQFFGPGTRLTVL.

The chain employs TRBV27 and TRBJ1-2; 10 bases match TRBD1. CDR3 length: 15 amino acids. Germline CDR1 is MNHEY and CDR2 is SMNVEV (reference sequence). The J segment lost 8 bases and the V segment lost 2 bases, leaving 8 bases of the junction unmatched. Written as DNA, the CDR3 is TGTGCCAGCAGTTTAAGGGGGGACAGGGGACTGGGCTACACCTTC. This sequence encodes CASSLRGDRGLGYTF.

Here the CDR3 DNA reads TGTGCCAGCCGAAGACTAGCGGGAGTCGAGTCGTTACAGTTCTTC. It codes for CASRRLAGVESLQFF. The chain employs TRBV6-6 and TRBJ2-1; 12 bases fit TRBD2. With 8 bases clipped from V and 13 bases from J, the junction kept 15 bases outside the gene matches. Germline CDR1 reads MNHNY; CDR2 reads SVGAGI (reference sequence). The CDR3 spans 15 residues.

The V and J genes are TRBV9 and TRBJ2-2; D call uncertain. The CDR3 contains 15 residues. The V and J ends lost 3 bases and 7 bases respectively, with 16 bases between them. Per the germline V gene, CDR1 is SGDLS and CDR2 is YYNGEE. The CDR3 here is CASSAYGSTYGELFF. The CDR3 DNA reads as TGTGCCAGCAGCGCCTATGGTAGCACGTACGGGGAGCTGTTTTTT.

The rearrangement joins TRBV5-4 to TRBJ2-6; D is possibly TRBD1 or TRBD2 (5 bases each). Germline CDR1 is SGHNT and CDR2 is YYREEE (reference sequence). The ends were cut back, 1 base at V and 2 bases at J, with 16 bases in the middle. CDR3 length: 18 residues. This CDR3 reads CASSLMTGRPTGANVLTF. The CDR3 nucleotides read TGTGCCAGCAGCTTGATGACGGGGCGCCCCACTGGGGCCAACGTCCTGACTTTC.

A word on this clone: One end of the junction does not line up with germline, which may come from a read error. The rearrangement uses TRBV9 and TRBJ2-7; TRBD1 aligns across 8 bases. The CDR3 runs 14 residues. Germline V gives CDR1 SGDLS, CDR2 YYNGEE. The CDR3 sequence is CASSVTTTPGQVIF. CDR3 bases: TGTGCCAGCAGCGTTACAACTACACCGGGACAGGTTATTTTC.

The V and J genes are TRBV19 and TRBJ1-2; 11 bases align to TRBD1. V gave up 5 bases and J gave up 5 bases; unmatched junction bases: 7. Germline V gene sequence: CDR1 LNHDA, CDR2 SQIVND (reference sequence). The CDR3 is 15 amino acids. For the CDR3, the DNA is TGTGCCAGTAGTGGGACAGGGGGAATAGGGTATGGCTACACCTTC. It codes for CASSGTGGIGYGYTF.

J is TRBJ2-3 and V is TRBV3-1 (or the pseudogene TRBV3-2); 8 bases align to TRBD2. This CDR3 region has 17 residues. Looked up from germline, CDR1 is LGHDT and CDR2 is YNNKEL (reference sequence). Trimming at V came to 3 bases and at J to 2 bases, leaving 10 bases not matched to a gene. The CDR3 sequence is CASSHSNAGGTTDTQYF. For the CDR3, the DNA is TGTGCCAGCAGCCACAGTAATGCGGGGGGTACCACAGATACGCAGTATTTT.

This chain joins TRBV5-1 and TRBJ1-2; possibly TRBD1 for D (5 bases). Germline V CDR1 and CDR2: SGHRS, YFSETQ. Trimming removed 9 bases at V and 4 bases at J, with 10 bases between. The CDR3 has 11 residues. The CDR3 protein is CATGVFYGYTF. In nucleotides, the CDR3 is TGCGCCACGGGGGTGTTCTATGGCTACACCTTC.